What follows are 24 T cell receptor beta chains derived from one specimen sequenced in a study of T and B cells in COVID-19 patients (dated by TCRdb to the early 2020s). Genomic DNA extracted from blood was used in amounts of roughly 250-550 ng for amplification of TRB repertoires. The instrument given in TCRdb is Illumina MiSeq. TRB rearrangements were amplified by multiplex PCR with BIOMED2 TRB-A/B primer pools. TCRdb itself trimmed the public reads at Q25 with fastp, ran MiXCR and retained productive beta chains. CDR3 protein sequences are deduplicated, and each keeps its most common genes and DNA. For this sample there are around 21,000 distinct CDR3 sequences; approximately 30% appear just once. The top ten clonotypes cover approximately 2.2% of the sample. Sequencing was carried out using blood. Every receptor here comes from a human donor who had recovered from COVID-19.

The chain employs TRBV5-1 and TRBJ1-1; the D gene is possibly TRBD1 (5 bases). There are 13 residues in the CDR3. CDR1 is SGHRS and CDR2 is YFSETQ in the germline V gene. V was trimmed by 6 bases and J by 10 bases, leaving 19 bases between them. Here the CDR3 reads CASTVGTQGPAFF. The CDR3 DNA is TGCGCCAGCACCGTCGGGACTCAAGGACCAGCTTTCTTT.

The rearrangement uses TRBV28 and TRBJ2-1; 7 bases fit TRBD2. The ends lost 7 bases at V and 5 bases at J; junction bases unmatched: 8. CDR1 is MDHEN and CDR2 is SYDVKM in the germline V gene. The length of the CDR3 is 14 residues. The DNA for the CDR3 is TGTGCCAGCATTCCGGGGGGACCGGACAATGAGCAGTTCTTC. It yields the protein CASIPGGPDNEQFF.

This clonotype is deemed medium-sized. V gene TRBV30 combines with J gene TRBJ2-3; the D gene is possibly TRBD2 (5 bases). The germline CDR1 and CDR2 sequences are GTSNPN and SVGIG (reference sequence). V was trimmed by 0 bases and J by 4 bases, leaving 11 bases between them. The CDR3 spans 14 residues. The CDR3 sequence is CAWSVGPAADTQYF. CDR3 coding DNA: TGTGCCTGGAGTGTCGGCCCAGCGGCAGATACGCAGTATTTT.

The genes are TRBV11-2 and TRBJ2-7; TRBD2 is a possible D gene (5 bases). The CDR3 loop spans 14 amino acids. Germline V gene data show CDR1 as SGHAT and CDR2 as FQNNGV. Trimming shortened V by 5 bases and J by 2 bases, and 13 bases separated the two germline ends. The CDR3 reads CASSAGYSTYEQYF. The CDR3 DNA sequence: TGTGCCAGCAGCGCGGGCTATTCCACCTACGAGCAGTACTTC.

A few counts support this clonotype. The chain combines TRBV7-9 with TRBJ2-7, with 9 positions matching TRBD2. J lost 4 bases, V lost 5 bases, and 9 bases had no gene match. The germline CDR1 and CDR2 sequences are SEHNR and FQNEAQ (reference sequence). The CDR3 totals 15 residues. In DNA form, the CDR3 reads TGTGCCAGCAGCCAGGGCGGGGGGGGGAGGTACGAGCAGTACTTC. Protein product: CASSQGGGGRYEQYF.

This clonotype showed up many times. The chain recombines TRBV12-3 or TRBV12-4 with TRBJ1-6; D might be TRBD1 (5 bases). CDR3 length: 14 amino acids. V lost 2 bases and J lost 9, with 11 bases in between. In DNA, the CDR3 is TGTGCCAGCAGTTTAATCGAGGGACTTTCACCCCTCCACTTT. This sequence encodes CASSLIEGLSPLHF.

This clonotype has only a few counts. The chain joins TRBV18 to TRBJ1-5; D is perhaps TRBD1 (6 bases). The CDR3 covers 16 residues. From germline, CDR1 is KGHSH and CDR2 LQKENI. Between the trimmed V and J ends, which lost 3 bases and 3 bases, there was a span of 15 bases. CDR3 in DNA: TGTGCCAGCTCACCCAACCTAGGACAGAACAATCAGCCCCAGCATTTT. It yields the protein CASSPNLGQNNQPQHF.

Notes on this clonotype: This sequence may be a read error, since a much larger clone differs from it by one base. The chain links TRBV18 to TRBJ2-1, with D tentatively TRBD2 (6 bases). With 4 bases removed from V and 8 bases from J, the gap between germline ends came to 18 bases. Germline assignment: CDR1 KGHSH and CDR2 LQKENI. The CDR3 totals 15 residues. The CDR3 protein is CASSLGLAGLDEQFF. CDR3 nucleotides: TGTGCCAGCTCACTGGGACTGGCTGGGCTCGATGAGCAGTTCTTC.

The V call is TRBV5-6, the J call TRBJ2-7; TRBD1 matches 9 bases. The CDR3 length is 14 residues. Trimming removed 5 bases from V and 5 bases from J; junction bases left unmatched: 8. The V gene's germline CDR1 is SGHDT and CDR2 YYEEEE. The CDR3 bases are TGTGCCAGCAGTGATTCCGGGACAGGGCACGAGCAGTACTTC. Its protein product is CASSDSGTGHEQYF.

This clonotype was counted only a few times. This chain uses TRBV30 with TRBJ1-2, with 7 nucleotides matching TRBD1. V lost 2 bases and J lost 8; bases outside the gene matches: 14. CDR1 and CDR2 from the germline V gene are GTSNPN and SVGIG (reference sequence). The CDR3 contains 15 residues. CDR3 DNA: TGTGCCTGGAGTACGGGACAGTGGGGGTTGTTAGGCTACACCTTC. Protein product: CAWSTGQWGLLGYTF.

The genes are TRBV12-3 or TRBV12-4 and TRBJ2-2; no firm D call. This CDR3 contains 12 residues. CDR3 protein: CASGWPLGELFF. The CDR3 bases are TGTGCTAGTGGTTGGCCCCTGGGGGAGCTGTTTTTT.

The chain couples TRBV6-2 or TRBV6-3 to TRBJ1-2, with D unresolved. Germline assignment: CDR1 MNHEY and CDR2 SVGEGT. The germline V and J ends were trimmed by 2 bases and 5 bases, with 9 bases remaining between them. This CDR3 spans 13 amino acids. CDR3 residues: CASSYELYYGYTF. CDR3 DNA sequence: TGTGCCAGCAGTTACGAATTATATTATGGCTACACCTTC.

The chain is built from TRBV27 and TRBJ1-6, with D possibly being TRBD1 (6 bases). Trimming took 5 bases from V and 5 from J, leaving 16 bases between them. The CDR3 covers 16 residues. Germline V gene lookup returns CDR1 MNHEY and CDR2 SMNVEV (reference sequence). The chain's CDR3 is CASSLQGLRHNSPLHF. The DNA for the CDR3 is TGTGCCAGCAGTCTGCAGGGGTTGCGCCATAATTCACCCCTCCACTTT.

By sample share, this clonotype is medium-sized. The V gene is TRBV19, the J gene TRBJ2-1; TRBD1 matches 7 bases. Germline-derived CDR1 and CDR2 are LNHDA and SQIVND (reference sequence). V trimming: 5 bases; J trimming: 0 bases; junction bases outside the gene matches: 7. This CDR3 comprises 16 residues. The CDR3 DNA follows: TGTGCCAGTAGTCCCACGACAGGGAGCTCCTACAATGAGCAGTTCTTC. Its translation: CASSPTTGSSYNEQFF.

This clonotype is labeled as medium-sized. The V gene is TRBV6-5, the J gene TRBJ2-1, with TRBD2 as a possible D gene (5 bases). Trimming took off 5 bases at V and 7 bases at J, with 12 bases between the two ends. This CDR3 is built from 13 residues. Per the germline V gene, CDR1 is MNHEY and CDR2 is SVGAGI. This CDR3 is CASSRGRGNEQFF. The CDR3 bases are TGTGCCAGCAGTCGCGGTCGGGGAAATGAGCAGTTCTTC.

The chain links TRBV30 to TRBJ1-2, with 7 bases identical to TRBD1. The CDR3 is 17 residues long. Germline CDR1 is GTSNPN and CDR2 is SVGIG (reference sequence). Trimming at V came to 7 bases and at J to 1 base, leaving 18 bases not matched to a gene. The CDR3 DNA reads TGTGCCTTAATACCGGGACAGATCTCCCGGAGTAACTATGGCTACACCTTC. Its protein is CALIPGQISRSNYGYTF. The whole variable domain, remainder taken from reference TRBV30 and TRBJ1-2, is SQTIHQWPATLVQPVGSPLSLECTVEGTSNPNLYWYRQAAGRGLQLLFYSVGIGQISSEVPQNLSASRPQDRQFILSSKKLLLSDSGFYLCALIPGQISRSNYGYTFGSGTRLTVV.

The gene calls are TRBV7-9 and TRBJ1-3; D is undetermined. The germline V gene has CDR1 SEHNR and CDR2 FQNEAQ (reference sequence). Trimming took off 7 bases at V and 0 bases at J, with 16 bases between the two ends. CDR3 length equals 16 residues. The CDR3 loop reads CASTRGHPSSGNTIYF. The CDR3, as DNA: TGTGCCAGCACCCGCGGGCATCCGAGCTCTGGAAACACCATATATTTT.

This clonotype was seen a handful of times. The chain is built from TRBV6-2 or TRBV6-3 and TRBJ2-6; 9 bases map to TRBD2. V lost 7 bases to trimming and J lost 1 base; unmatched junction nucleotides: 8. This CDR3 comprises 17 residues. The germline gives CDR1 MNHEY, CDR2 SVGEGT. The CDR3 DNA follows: TGTGCCAGCAAAGGCGGGGGGGCCTGGTCTGGGGCCAACGTCCTGACTTTC. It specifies CASKGGGAWSGANVLTF.

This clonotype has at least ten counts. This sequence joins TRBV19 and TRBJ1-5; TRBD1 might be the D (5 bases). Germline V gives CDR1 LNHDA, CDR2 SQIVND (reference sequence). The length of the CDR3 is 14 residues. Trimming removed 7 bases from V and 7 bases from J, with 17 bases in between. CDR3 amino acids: CASNKGGVLQPQHF. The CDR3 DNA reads TGTGCCAGTAACAAGGGAGGGGTCCTCCAGCCCCAGCATTTT. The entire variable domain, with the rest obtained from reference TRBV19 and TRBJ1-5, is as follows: DGGITQSPKYLFRKEGQNVTLSCEQNLNHDAMYWYRQDPGQGLRLIYYSQIVNDFQKGDIAEGYSVSREKKESFPLTVTSAQKNPTAFYLCASNKGGVLQPQHFGDGTRLSIL.

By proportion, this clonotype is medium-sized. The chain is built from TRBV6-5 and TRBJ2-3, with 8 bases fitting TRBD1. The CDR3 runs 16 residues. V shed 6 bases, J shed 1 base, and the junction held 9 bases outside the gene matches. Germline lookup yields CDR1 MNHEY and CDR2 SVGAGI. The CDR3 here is CASRPHPGQGTDTQYF. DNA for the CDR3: TGTGCCAGCAGGCCCCACCCGGGACAGGGCACAGATACGCAGTATTTT.

Here the CDR3 reads CASRGAGPPPTNEKLFF. CDR3 bases: TGTGCCAGCAGGGGAGCGGGCCCGCCCCCAACTAATGAAAAACTGTTTTTT. This rearrangement joins TRBV12-3 or TRBV12-4 to TRBJ1-4; D is unclear. V lost 6 bases, J lost 0 bases, and 17 bases lay in between. This CDR3 is 17 amino acids long.

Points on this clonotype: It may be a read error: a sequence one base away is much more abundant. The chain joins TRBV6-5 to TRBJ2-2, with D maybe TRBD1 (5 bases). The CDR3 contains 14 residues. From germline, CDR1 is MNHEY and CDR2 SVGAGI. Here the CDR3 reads CATSQTANTGELFF. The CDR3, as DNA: TGTGCCACCAGTCAGACAGCGAACACCGGGGAGCTGTTTTTT.

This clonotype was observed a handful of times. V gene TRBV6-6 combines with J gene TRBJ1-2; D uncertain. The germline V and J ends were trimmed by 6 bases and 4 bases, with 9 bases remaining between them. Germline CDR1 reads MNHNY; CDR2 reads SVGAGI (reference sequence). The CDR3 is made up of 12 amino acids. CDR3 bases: TGTGCCAGCAGCCAACGTGGCTATGGCTACACCTTC. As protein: CASSQRGYGYTF.

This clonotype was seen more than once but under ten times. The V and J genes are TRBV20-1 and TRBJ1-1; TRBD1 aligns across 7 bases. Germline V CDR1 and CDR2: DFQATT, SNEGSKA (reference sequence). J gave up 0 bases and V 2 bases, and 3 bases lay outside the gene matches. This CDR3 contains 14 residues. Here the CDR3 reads CSARPTGVNTEAFF. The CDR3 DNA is TGCAGTGCTAGACCAACAGGGGTGAACACTGAAGCTTTCTTT.